This TCR beta chain was profiled in a study of CD8+ T cells in alopecia areata. Overall study findings and caveats: TCRs were shared less clearly across patients than in mice, possibly for HLA-related reasons. Only a single nonresponder existed, so baseline CD8+ expansion links stay unclear.

This CDR3 spans 14 amino acids. Germline CDR1 is SNHLY and CDR2 is FYNNEI. With 7 bases removed from V and 7 bases from J, the gap between germline ends came to 19 bases. RNA was isolated and reverse transcribed to cDNA, the sequencing template. Libraries were prepared by immunoSEQ multiplex PCR; TCRdb keeps only in-frame clonotypes and omits some of them. The sample comprises hundreds of thousands of clones, approximately 60% of which are singletons, and 0.9% to 0.95% rests with the top ten. Specified treatment: oral pan-JAK inhibitor, 5-10 mg twice daily. Peripheral blood samples and lesional scalp punch biopsies were obtained from alopecia areata patients. Concerning this clone itself: The antigen is unknown.

The clonotype comes from a human donor with alopecia areata. The sequencing here drew on CD4+ T cells sorted from blood, taken around week 53, from a patient treated with tofacitinib. The chain couples TRBV2 to TRBJ1-2, with a tentative D call TRBD1 (5 bases). The CDR3 loop is CASTLLGGLGGYTF. The CDR3 DNA sequence: TGTGCCAGCACCCTTCTTGGGGGGTTGGGTGGCTACACCTTC.